This T cell receptor (beta chain) was obtained from a study of shared clonotypes between healthy human individuals. Trimming left V 3 bases short and J 8 bases short, with 13 bases between. Germline V gives CDR1 GTSNPN, CDR2 SVGIG (reference sequence). This CDR3 has 12 residues. This clone turned up a few times. The same CDR3 can be traced to other DNA sequences in this sample. Naive CD8 cells lacked CD45RO and underwent positive selection for CCR7, leaving out terminally differentiated effector memory CD45RA+ cells. Only Caucasian adults living in Nashville, Tennessee made up the donor group. Measured with immunoSEQ multiplex PCR; TCRdb has only the in-frame clones, and not every one. The data contain about 2 million clones, about 95% of them singletons.

The sequence was obtained from a young man in good health. J is TRBJ1-1 and V is TRBV30; the D gene is possibly TRBD1 (6 bases). Sequences were obtained from naive CD8+ T cells sorted from blood. The CDR3 nucleotides are TGTGCCTGGAGCCCCCTAGGACAGGAAGCTTTCTTT. It yields the protein CAWSPLGQEAFF.